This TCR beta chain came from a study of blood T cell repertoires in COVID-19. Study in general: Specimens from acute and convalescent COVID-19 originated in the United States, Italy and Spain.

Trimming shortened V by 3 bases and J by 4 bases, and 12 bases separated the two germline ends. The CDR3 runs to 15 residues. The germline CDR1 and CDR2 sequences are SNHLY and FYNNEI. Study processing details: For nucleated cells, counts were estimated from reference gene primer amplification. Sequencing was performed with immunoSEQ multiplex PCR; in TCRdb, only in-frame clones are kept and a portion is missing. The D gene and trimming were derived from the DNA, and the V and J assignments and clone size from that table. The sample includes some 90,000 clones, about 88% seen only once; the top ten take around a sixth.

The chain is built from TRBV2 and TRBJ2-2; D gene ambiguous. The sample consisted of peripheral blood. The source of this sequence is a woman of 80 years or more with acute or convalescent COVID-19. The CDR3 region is CASSEAPPGTGELFF. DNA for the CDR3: TGTGCCAGCAGTGAGGCCCCCCCTGGCACCGGGGAGCTGTTTTTT.